This TCR beta chain was obtained from a study of T and B cells in COVID-19 patients. Looking at the study overall: In the active-infection cohort, about 90% of the roughly 20 patients had comorbidities linked to unfavorable COVID-19 outcome. Study results and limitations: Patients with COVID-19 reportedly showed strongly skewed T cell receptor beta variable and joining gene usage.

Looked up from germline, CDR1 is SGHRS and CDR2 is YFSETQ. V was pared by 5 bases and J by 1 base, with 9 bases between. The CDR3 is 14 residues long. From blood, roughly 250-550 ng of genomic DNA served as TRB template. Multiplex PCR with BIOMED2 TRB-A/B primer pools amplified TRB rearrangements. Each CDR3 protein is one row after TCRdb ran MiXCR on the multiplex PCR reads. The table lists about 5,800 distinct CDR3 sequences, 20% to 30% of them singletons. This clonotype was counted only a few times. The antigen remains unidentified. Sequenced material: blood. This chain joins TRBV5-1 and TRBJ2-2; D ambiguous. The sequence derives from a human donor with active COVID-19. For the CDR3, the DNA is TGCGCCAGCAGTCCGGACCAGAACACCGGGGAGCTGTTTTTT. Residues: CASSPDQNTGELFF. The full variable domain, its missing parts supplied by reference TRBV5-1 and TRBJ2-2, is KAGVTQTPRYLIKTRGQQVTLSCSPISGHRSVSWYQQTPGQGLQFLFEYFSETQRNKGNFPGRFSGRQFSNSRSEMNVSTLELGDSALYLCASSPDQNTGELFFGEGSRLTVL.